Listed below are T cell receptor beta chains from one sample, sequenced in a study of T cell repertoires in cytomegalovirus infection. TCRdb recomputed calls from the reads with MiXCR, one row per CDR3 protein. Of 150,000 or so distinct CDR3 sequences listed, 30% to 40% were seen once; the top ten hold roughly 50%. Their cognate antigens are unknown. Source: CD8+ T cells from cultured PBMCs, taken from culture after CMV antigen stimulation. The receptors stem from a human donor in good health (CMV status not recorded). Some clones in this sample may be carry-over from other donors' samples. Each CDR3 is given with its conserved first and last residue. A D gene is named only where the DNA matches it firmly. Size is omitted from some rows. Given values are once, few, many or a class for expanded clones.

d_gene	v_gene	j_gene	abundance	CDR3nt	CDR3aa
NA	TRBV24-1	TRBJ2-2	many	TGTGCCACCAGTGCCCTGAGGGCAGGATACACCGGGGAGCTGTTTTTT	CATSALRAGYTGELFF
NA	TRBV28	TRBJ1-5	few	TGTGCCAGCAGTTTGGTAAATCAGCCCCAGCATTTT	CASSLVNQPQHF
TRBD1	TRBV3-1	TRBJ1-2	NA	TGTGCCAGCAGGCTGACAGGGTTTGGCTACACCTTC	CASRLTGFGYTF
NA	TRBV7-6	TRBJ1-1	few	TGTGCCAGCAGTCAAGAAGGGGTCCCGGAAGCTTTCTTT	CASSQEGVPEAFF
TRBD1	TRBV12-3/TRBV12-4	TRBJ1-5	NA	TGTGCCAGCAGTCCGGGGACAGGGTGGCCCAATCAGCCCCAGCATTTT	CASSPGTGWPNQPQHF
NA	TRBV7-6	TRBJ1-1	few	TGTGCCAGCAGCTTACTCGAGGGGTATGACACTGAAGCTTTCTTT	CASSLLEGYDTEAFF
NA	TRBV7-9	TRBJ2-3	NA	TGTGCCAGCAGTCCGGATCGTGGTACGCAGTATTTT	CASSPDRGTQYF
TRBD1	TRBV27	TRBJ1-5	NA	TGTGCCAGCAGTTTATCTTCCTCCGGGACAGGGGGCAGGGATCAGCCCCAGCATTTT	CASSLSSSGTGGRDQPQHF
NA	TRBV2	TRBJ2-5	NA	TGTGCCAGCAGGACTAGGACAGAAGAGACCCAGTACTTC	CASRTRTEETQYF
NA	TRBV30	TRBJ2-1	NA	TGTGCCTGGAGTGTGTGGGGGGCCTTCAATGAGCAGTTCTTC	CAWSVWGAFNEQFF
NA	TRBV27	TRBJ1-5	few	TGTGCCAGCAGTTTTACTCTGGGAGGCAATCAGCCCCAGCATTTT	CASSFTLGGNQPQHF
NA	TRBV27	TRBJ1-2	few	TGTGCCAGCAGCCCACAGACCCGGGGCTTGAATGGCTACACCTTC	CASSPQTRGLNGYTF
NA	TRBV12-3/TRBV12-4	TRBJ2-7	NA	TGTGCCAGCAGCCGGGGGGCCGTATCCTCCGAGCAGTACTTC	CASSRGAVSSEQYF